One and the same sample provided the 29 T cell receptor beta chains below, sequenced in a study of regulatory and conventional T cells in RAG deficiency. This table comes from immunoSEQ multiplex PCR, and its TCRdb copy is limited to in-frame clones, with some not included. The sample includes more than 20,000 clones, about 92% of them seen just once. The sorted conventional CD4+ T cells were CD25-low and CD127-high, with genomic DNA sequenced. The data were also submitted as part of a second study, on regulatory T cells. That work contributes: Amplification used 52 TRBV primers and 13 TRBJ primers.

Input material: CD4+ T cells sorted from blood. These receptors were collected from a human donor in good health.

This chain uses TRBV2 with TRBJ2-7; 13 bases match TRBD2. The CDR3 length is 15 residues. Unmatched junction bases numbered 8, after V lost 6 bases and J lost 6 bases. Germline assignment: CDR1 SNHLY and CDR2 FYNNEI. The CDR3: CASRDGLAGVSEQYF. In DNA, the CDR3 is TGTGCCAGCAGGGATGGACTAGCGGGAGTCTCCGAGCAGTACTTC.

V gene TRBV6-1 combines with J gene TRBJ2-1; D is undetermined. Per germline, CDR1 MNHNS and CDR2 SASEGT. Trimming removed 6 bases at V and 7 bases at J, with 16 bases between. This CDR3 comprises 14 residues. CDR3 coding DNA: TGTGCCAGCAGCCAGGATGGTGGGTGGAATGAGCAGTTCTTC. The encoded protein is CASSQDGGWNEQFF.

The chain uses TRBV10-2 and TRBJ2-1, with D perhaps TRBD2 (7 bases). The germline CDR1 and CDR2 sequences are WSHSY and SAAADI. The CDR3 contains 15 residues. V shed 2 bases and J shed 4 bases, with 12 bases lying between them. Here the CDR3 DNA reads TGCGCCAGCAGTGAGCGGGGGGCCCGTTACAATGAGCAGTTCTTC. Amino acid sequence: CASSERGARYNEQFF.

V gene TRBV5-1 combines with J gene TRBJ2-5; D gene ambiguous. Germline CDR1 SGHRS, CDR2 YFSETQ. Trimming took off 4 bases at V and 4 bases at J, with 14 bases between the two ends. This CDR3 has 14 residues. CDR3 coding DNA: TGCGCCAGCAGCAACGAAATCGGCCGAGAGACCCAGTACTTC. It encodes CASSNEIGRETQYF.

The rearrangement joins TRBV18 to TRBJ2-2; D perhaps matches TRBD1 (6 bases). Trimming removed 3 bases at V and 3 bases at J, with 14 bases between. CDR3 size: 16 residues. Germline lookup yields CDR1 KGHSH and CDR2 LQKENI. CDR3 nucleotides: TGTGCCAGCTCACCTGGACAGACGGCGGACACCGGGGAGCTGTTTTTT. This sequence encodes CASSPGQTADTGELFF.

CDR3 sequence reads: CASSLGRGGRETQYF. As DNA, the CDR3 is TGTGCCAGCAGCTTGGGGCGGGGGGGCCGTGAGACCCAGTACTTC. J is TRBJ2-5 and V is TRBV5-6; 9 nucleotides match TRBD2. The CDR3 covers 15 residues. Trimming cost V 0 bases and J 5 bases; bases outside gene matches: 5. Germline V gives CDR1 SGHDT, CDR2 YYEEEE.

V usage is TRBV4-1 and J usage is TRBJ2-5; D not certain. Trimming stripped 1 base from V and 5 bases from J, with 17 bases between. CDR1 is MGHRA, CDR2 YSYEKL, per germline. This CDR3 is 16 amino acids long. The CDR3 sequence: CASSQGVRQIWETQYF. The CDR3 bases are TGCGCCAGCAGCCAAGGTGTCCGGCAGATTTGGGAGACCCAGTACTTC.

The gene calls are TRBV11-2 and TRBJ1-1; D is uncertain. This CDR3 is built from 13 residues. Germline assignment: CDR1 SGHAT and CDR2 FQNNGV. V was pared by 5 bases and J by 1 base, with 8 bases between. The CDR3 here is CASSQHANTEAFF. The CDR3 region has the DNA TGTGCCAGCAGCCAACATGCGAACACTGAAGCTTTCTTT.

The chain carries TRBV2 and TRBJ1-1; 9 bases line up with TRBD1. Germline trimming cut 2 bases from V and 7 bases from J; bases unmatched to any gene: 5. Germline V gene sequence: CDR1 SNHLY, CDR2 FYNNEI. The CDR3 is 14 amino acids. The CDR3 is CASSESPGQGEAFF. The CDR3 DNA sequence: TGTGCCAGCAGTGAAAGCCCGGGACAGGGTGAAGCTTTCTTT. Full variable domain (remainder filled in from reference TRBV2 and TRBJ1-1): EPEVTQTPSHQVTQMGQEVILRCVPISNHLYFYWYRQILGQKVEFLVSFYNNEISEKSEIFDDQFSVERPDGSNFTLKIRSTKLEDSAMYFCASSESPGQGEAFFGQGTRLTVV.

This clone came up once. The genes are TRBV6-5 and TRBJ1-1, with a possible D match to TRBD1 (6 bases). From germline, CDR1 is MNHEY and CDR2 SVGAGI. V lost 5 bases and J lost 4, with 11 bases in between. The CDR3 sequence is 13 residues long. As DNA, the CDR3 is TGTGCCAGCAGTAAGCTGGGGGCCACTGAAGCTTTCTTT. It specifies CASSKLGATEAFF.

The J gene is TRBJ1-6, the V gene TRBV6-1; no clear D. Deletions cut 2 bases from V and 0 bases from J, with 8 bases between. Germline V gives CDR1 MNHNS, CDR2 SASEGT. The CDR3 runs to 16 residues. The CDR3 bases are TGTGCCAGCAGTGAATTCGGGAGCTCCTATAATTCACCCCTCCACTTT. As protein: CASSEFGSSYNSPLHF.

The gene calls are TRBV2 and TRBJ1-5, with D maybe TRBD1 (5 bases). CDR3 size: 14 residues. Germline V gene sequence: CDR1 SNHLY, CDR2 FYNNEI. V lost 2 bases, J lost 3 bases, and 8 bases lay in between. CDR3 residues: CASSEQGYNQPQHF. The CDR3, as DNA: TGTGCCAGCAGTGAACAGGGTTACAATCAGCCCCAGCATTTT.

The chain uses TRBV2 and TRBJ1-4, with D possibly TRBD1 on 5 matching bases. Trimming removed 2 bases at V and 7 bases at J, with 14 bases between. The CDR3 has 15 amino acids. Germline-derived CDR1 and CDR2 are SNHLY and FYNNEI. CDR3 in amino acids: CASSETRQGGEKLFF. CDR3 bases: TGTGCCAGCAGTGAAACTAGGCAGGGTGGTGAAAAACTGTTTTTT.

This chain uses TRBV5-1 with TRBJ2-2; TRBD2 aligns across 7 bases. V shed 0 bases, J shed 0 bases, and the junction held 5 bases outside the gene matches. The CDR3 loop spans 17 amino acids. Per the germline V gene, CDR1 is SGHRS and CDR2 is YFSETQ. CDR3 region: CASSLDSRGTNTGELFF. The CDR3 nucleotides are TGCGCCAGCAGCTTGGATTCGCGGGGGACGAACACCGGGGAGCTGTTTTTT.

CDR3 nucleotide sequence: TGCGCCAGCAGCGGTTCCGGGCCCTATGGCTACACCTTC. This gives the protein CASSGSGPYGYTF. The chain uses TRBV5-1 and TRBJ1-2; the D is unclear. The V end was cut by 4 bases, the J end by 4 bases, with 11 bases between. The CDR3 has 13 amino acids. Germline assignment: CDR1 SGHRS and CDR2 YFSETQ.

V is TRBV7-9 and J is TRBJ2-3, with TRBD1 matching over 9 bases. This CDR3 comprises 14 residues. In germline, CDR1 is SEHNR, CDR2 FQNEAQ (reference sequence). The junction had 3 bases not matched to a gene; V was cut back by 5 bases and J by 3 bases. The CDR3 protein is CASSPGQGTDTQYF. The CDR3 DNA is TGTGCCAGCAGCCCGGGACAGGGAACAGATACGCAGTATTTT.

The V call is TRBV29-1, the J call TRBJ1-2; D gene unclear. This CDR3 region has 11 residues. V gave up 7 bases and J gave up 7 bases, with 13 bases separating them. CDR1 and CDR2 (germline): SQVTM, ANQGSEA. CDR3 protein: CSAYKEGGYTF. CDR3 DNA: TGCAGCGCCTATAAAGAGGGTGGCTACACCTTC.

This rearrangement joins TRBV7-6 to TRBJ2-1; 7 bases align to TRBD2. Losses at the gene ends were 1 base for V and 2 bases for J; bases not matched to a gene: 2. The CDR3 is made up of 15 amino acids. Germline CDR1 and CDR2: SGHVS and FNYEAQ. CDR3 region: CASSLVAGAYNEQFF. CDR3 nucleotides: TGTGCCAGCAGCTTAGTCGCGGGAGCCTACAATGAGCAGTTCTTC.

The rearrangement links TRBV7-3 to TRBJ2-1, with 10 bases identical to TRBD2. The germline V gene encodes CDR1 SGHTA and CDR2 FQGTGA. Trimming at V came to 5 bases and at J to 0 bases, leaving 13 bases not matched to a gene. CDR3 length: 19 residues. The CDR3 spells CASSRQSGTSASSYNEQFF. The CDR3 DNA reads TGTGCCAGCAGCCGACAGTCCGGGACTAGCGCGAGCTCCTACAATGAGCAGTTCTTC. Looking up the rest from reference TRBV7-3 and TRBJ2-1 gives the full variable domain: GAGVSQTPSNKVTEKGKYVELRCDPISGHTALYWYRQSLGQGPEFLIYFQGTGAADDSGLPNDRFFAVRPEGSVSTLKIQRTERGDSAVYLCASSRQSGTSASSYNEQFFGPGTRLTVL.

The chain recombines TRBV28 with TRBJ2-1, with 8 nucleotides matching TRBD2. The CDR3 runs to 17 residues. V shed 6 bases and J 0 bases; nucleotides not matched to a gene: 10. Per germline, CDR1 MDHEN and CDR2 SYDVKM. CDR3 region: CASRQTPGLGSYNEQFF. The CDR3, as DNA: TGTGCCAGCAGACAAACTCCGGGACTAGGCTCCTACAATGAGCAGTTCTTC. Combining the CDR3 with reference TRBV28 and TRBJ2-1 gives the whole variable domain DVKVTQSSRYLVKRTGEKVFLECVQDMDHENMFWYRQDPGLGLRLIYFSYDVKMKEKGDIPEGYSVSREKKERFSLILESASTNQTSMYLCASRQTPGLGSYNEQFFGPGTRLTVL.

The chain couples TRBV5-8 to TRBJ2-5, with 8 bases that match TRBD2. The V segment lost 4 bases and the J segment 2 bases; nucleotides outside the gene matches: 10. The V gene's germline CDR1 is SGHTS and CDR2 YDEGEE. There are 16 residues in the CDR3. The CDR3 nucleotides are TGTGCCAGCAGCCTGGGAGCGGGAGAGGGGCAAGAGACCCAGTACTTC. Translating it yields CASSLGAGEGQETQYF.

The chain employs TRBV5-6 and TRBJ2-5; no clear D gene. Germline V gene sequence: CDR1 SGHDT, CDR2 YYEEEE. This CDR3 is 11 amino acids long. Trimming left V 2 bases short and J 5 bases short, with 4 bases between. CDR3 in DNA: TGTGCCAGCAGCTTCGGCGAGACCCAGTACTTC. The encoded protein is CASSFGETQYF.

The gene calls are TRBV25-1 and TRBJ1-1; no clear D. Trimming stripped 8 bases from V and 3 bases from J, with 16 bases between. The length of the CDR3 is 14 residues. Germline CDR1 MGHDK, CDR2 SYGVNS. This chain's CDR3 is CASSPVGVHTEAFF. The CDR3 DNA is TGTGCCAGCTCCCCCGTAGGCGTCCACACTGAAGCTTTCTTT. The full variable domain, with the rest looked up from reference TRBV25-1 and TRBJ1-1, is EADIYQTPRYLVIGTGKKITLECSQTMGHDKMYWYQQDPGMELHLIHYSYGVNSTEKGDLSSESTVSRIRTEHFPLTLESARPSHTSQYLCASSPVGVHTEAFFGQGTRLTVV.

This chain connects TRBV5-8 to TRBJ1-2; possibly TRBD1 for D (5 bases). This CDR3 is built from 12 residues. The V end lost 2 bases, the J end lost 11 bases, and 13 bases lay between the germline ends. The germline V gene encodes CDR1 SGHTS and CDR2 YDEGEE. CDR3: CASSFQGRAYTF. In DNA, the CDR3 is TGTGCCAGCAGCTTTCAGGGTCGGGCGTACACCTTC.

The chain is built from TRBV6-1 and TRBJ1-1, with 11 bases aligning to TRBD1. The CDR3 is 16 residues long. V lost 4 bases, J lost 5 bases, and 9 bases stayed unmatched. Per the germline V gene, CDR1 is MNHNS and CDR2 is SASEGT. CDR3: CASSAGTGGGGTEAFF. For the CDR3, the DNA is TGTGCCAGCAGTGCCGGGACAGGGGGAGGTGGGACTGAAGCTTTCTTT.

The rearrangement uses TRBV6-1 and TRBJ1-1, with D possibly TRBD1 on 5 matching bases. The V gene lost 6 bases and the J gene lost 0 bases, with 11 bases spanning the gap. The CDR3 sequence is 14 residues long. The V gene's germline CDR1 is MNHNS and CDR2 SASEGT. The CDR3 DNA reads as TGTGCCAGCAGACCGGGACGGTTGAACACTGAAGCTTTCTTT. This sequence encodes CASRPGRLNTEAFF.

The CDR3 region has the DNA TGTGCCAGCAGTTACTCATCGGGACAGTCCTACGAGCAGTACTTC. The encoded protein is CASSYSSGQSYEQYF. The chain recombines TRBV6-5 with TRBJ2-7; 7 bases line up with TRBD1. Looked up from germline, CDR1 is MNHEY and CDR2 is SVGAGI. V was pared by 0 bases and J by 1 base, with 3 bases of the junction left unmatched. This CDR3 comprises 15 residues.

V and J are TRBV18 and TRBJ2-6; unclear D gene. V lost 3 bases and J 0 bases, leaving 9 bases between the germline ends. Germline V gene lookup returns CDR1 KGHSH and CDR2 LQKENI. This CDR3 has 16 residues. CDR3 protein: CASSPTTPSGANVLTF. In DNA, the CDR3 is TGTGCCAGCTCACCGACGACACCCTCTGGGGCCAACGTCCTGACTTTC.

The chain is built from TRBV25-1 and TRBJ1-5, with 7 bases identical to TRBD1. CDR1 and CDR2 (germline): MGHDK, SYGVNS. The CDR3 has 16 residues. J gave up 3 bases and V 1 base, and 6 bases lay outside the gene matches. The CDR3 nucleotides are TGTGCCAGCAGTGAATCGCACAGGGGCTACAATCAGCCCCAGCATTTT. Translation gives CASSESHRGYNQPQHF.